This T cell receptor beta chain originates from a study of control samples from healthy donors and cancer patients. TCRdb's copy holds only in-frame clones and misses some; the assay was immunoSEQ multiplex PCR. The top ten hold roughly 0.7% of the sample, which has about 160,000 clones, approximately 90% seen once. This clone was picked up a small number of times. The ends lost 0 bases at V and 5 bases at J; junction bases unmatched: 6. This CDR3 comprises 15 residues. CDR1 is LGHNA and CDR2 is YNFKEQ in the germline V gene. The sequenced sample consisted of blood. The origin of this receptor is a woman aged 25-40 years in good health. V usage is TRBV4-2 and J usage is TRBJ2-7; 8 bases are shared with TRBD2. CDR3 nucleotide sequence: TGTGCCAGCAGCCAAGAGACGGGAGGGCCGCACGAGCAGTACTTC. Its translation is CASSQETGGPHEQYF.